Listed here are 4 T cell receptor beta chains from one sample, sequenced in a study of T cell responses to AZD1222 COVID-19 vaccine (dated by TCRdb to about 2021). The time point label on this specimen signifies: about 28 days (+/-7) after the second vaccine dose. Library method: the immunoSEQ multiplex PCR assay. Held by TCRdb, this immuneACCESS table contains in-frame sequences only and omits some clones. Under half of the omission traces to an unresolved V gene where checked; the cause of the rest is unknown. Present in this sample are over 150,000 clones, approximately 93% of which were seen just once. The ten largest clones add up to about 3.5% of the sample. The sample was peripheral blood, taken 28 days after the second AZD1222 dose. These receptors were collected from an adult who received the AZD1222 COVID-19 vaccine.

A single count supports this clone. Here the CDR3 reads CASSSAGANTEAFF. For the CDR3, the DNA is TGTGCCAGCAGCTCTGCGGGGGCGAACACTGAAGCTTTCTTT. The gene calls are TRBV11-3 and TRBJ1-1; a weak D match, TRBD1 (6 bases). Trimming cost V 4 bases and J 1 base, with 10 bases left between them. Germline CDR1 SGHNT, CDR2 YENEEA. This CDR3 region has 14 residues.

This chain connects TRBV7-9 to TRBJ1-1; D remains ambiguous. CDR3 length: 16 residues. Germline CDR1 is SEHNR and CDR2 is FQNEAQ (reference sequence). Trimming shortened V by 7 bases and J by 5 bases, and 23 bases separated the two germline ends. The CDR3 DNA follows: TGTGCCAGCACCCTCCCCCCATTGAAGGGAGGTACTGAAGCTTTCTTT. It specifies CASTLPPLKGGTEAFF.

V gene TRBV30 combines with J gene TRBJ2-4, with a tentative D call TRBD2 (5 bases). Trimming removed 0 bases from V and 9 bases from J, with 12 bases in between. The germline gives CDR1 GTSNPN, CDR2 SVGIG (reference sequence). The CDR3 runs to 13 residues. The CDR3 DNA sequence: TGTGCCTGGAGTGTACTCGGGAACGCCATTCAGTACTTC. Translation: CAWSVLGNAIQYF.

This clone was seen just once. J is TRBJ1-3 and V is TRBV5-5, with D possibly matching TRBD1 (5 bases). CDR1 and CDR2 (germline): SGHKS, YYEKEE (reference sequence). This CDR3 spans 15 amino acids. V was pared by 4 bases and J by 2 bases, with 13 bases between. The CDR3 here is CASSRDLAPGNTIYF. As DNA, the CDR3 is TGTGCCAGCAGCCGGGACCTGGCGCCTGGAAACACCATATATTTT.